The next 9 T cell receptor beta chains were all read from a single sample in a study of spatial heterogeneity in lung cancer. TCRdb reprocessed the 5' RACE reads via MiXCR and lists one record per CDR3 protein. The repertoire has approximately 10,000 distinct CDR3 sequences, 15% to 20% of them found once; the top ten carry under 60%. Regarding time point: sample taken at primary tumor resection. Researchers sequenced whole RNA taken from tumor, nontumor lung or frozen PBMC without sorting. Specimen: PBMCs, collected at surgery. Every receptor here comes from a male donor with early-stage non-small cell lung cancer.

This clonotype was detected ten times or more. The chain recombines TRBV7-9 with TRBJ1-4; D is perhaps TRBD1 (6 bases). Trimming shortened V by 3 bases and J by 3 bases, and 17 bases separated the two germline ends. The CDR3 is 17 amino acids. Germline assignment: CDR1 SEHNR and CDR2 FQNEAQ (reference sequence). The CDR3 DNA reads TGTGCCAGCAGCTTGGGCAGGGGAACCACCCCTAATGAAAAACTGTTTTTT. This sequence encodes CASSLGRGTTPNEKLFF.

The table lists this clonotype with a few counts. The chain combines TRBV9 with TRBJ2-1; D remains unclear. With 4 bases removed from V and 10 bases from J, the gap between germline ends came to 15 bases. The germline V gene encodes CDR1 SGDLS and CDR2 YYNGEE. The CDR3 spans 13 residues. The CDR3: CASSTHDITEQFF. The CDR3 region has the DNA TGTGCCAGCAGCACGCATGACATCACGGAGCAGTTCTTC.

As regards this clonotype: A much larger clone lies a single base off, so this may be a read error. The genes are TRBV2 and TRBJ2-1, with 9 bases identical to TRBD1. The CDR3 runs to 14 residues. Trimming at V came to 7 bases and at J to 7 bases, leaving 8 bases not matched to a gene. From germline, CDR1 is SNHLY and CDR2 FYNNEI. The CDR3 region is CASIWDREANEQFF. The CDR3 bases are TGTGCCAGCATCTGGGACAGGGAGGCAAATGAGCAGTTCTTC.

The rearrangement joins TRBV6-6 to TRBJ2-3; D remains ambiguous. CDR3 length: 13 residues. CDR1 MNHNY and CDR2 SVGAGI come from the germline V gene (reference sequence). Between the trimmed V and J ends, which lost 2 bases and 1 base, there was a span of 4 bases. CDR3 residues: CASSYGGTDTQYF. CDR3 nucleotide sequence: TGTGCCAGCAGTTACGGAGGCACAGATACGCAGTATTTT.

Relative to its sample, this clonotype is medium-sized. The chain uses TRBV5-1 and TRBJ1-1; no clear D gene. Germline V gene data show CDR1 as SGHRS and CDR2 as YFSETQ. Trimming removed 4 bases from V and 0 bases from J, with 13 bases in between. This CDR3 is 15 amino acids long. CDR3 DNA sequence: TGCGCCAGCAGCCCCTCCATGATTATGAACACTGAAGCTTTCTTT. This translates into CASSPSMIMNTEAFF.

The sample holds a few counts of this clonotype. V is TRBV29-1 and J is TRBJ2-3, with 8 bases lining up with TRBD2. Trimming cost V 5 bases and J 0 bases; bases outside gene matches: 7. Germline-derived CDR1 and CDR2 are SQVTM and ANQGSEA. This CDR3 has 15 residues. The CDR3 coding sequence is TGCAGCGTTCGGCCGACTAGCGAGAGCACAGATACGCAGTATTTT. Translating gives CSVRPTSESTDTQYF.

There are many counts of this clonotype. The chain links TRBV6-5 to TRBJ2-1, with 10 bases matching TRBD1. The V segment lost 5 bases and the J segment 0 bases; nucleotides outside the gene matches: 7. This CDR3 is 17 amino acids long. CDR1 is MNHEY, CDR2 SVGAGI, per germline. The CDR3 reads CASSRGTGDSSYNEQFF. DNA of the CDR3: TGTGCCAGCAGTAGGGGGACAGGGGACAGCTCCTACAATGAGCAGTTCTTC.

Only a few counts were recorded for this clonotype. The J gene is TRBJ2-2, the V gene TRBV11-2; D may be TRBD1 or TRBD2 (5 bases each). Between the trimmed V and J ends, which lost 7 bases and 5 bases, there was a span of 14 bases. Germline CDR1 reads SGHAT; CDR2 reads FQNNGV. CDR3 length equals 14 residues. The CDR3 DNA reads TGTGCCAGCACCACACATTGGGGGACCGGGGAGCTGTTTTTT. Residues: CASTTHWGTGELFF. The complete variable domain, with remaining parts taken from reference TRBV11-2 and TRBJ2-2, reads EAGVAQSPRYKIIEKRQSVAFWCNPISGHATLYWYQQILGQGPKLLIQFQNNGVVDDSQLPKDRFSAERLKGVDSTLKIQPAKLEDSAVYLCASTTHWGTGELFFGEGSRLTVL.

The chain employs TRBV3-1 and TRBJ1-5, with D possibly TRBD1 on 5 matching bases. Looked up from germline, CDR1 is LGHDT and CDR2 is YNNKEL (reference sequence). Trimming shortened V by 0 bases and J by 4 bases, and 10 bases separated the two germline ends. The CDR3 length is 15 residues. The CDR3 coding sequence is TGTGCCAGCAGCCAAGATACAGGAACAAATCAGCCCCAGCATTTT. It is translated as CASSQDTGTNQPQHF.